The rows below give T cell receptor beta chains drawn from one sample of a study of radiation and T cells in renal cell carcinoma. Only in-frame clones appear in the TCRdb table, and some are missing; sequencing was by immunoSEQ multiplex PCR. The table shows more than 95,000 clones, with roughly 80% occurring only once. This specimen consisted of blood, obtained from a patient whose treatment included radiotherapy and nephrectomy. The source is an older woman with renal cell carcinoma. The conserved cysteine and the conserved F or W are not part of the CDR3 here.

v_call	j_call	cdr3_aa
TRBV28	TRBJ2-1	ASSFVGNEQF
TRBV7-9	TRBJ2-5	ASIENQPQETQY
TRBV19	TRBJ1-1	ASTVRGGNTEAF
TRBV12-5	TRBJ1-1	ASGLVGGTEAF
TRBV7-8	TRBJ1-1	ASSSQQGNTEAF
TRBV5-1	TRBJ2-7	ASSFRDSPKEQY
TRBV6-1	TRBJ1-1	ASSEALRREAF
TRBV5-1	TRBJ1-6	ASRTGDSSYNSPLH
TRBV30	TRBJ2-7	AWSGGSPGAGYEQY
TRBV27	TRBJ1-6	ASNPTGGSSPLH
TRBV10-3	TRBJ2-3	AIGPGISTDTQY
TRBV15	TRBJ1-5	ATSRGSRQGYQPQH
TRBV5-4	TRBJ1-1	ASSPGYTGNTEAF
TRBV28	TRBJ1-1	ASQRQGRTEAF
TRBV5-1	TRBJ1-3	ASSLDDGNTIY
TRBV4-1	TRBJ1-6	ASSQVGQWGSPLH
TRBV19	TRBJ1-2	ASSRTGDGYT
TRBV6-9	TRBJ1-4	AIPGDPTNEKLF
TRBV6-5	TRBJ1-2	ASSYGEPQDGYT
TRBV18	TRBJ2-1	ASSPGRPSSYNEQF
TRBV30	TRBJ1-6	AWSLTRDNSPLH
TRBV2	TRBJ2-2	ASRLAGNTGELF
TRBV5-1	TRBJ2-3	ASSLSGYTDTQY
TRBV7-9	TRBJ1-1	ASSLRESGEAF
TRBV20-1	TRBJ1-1	SASNTEAF
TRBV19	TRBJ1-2	ASSMSHMDYGYT
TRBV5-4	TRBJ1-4	ASSRSADVSTNEKLF
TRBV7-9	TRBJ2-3	ASSLVGNAVDTQY
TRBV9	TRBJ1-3	ASSFPTSSGNTIY
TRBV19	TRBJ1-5	ASSPGRVQPQH
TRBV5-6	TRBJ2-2	ASSLQLRRGTGELF
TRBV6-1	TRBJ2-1	ASTSAGIYNEQF
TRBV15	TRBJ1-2	ATSGGQNYGYT
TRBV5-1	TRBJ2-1	ASSLGLAGNEQF
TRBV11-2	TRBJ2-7	ASSSTDRAKEQY
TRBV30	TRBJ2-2	AWRWTYTGELF
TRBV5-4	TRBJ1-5	ASSLGGGNQPQH
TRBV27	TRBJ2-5	ASTTRDSLQETQY
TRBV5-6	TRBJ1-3	ASSLWTDSGNTIY
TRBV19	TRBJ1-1	ASSGRRLEEAF
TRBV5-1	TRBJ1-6	ASSTWDSSYNSPLH